This is a list of T cell receptor beta chains from one sample in a study of T cell repertoires in cytomegalovirus infection. One entry per CDR3 protein results from TCRdb running MiXCR on the reads. The data show around 630,000 distinct CDR3 sequences, with approximately 24% seen just once and around 7.6% held by the top ten. Material for sequencing was CD8+ T cells from PBMCs. The receptors shown here come from a human donor in good health (CMV status not recorded). Some clones in this sample may be carry-over from other donors' samples. CDR3s include the opening cysteine and the closing phenylalanine or tryptophan. D genes are given only for firm matches. Rows give clone size only sometimes, using once, few, many, or a class for an expanded clone.

clone size,J gene,V gene,CDR3 length,D gene,CDR3 protein,CDR3 DNA
many,TRBJ2-3,TRBV7-9,17,NA,CASSLGGGATFTDTQYF,TGTGCCAGCAGCTTAGGAGGGGGGGCGACCTTCACAGATACGCAGTATTTT
few,TRBJ2-1,TRBV10-3,16,TRBD2,CAITSGGPSSYNEQFF,TGTGCCATCACTAGCGGGGGGCCCAGCTCCTACAATGAGCAGTTCTTC
NA,TRBJ2-7,TRBV7-9,15,TRBD1,CASSPTGQSLYEQYF,TGTGCCAGCAGCCCAACGGGACAGTCCCTCTACGAGCAGTACTTC
NA,TRBJ1-4,TRBV6-6,16,NA,CASSYPGRRTNEKLFF,TGTGCCAGCAGTTACCCAGGGAGGAGGACTAATGAAAAACTGTTTTTT
NA,TRBJ2-1,TRBV29-1,15,TRBD1,CSVEDWDRDYNEQFF,TGCAGCGTTGAAGATTGGGACAGGGACTACAATGAGCAGTTCTTC
NA,TRBJ1-3,TRBV7-2,15,NA,CASSLYPDPGNTIYF,TGTGCCAGCAGCTTATATCCGGACCCTGGAAACACCATATATTTT
many,TRBJ2-5,TRBV12-3/TRBV12-4,16,TRBD1,CASRPTGAGVQETQYF,TGTGCCAGCAGACCGACAGGGGCTGGTGTGCAAGAGACCCAGTACTTC
NA,TRBJ2-3,TRBV19,13,TRBD2,CASLLAGADTQYF,TGTGCCAGTCTTCTAGCGGGAGCAGATACGCAGTATTTT
NA,TRBJ1-1,TRBV12-5,15,NA,CASGPPGRMNTEAFF,TGTGCTAGTGGTCCACCGGGACGGATGAACACTGAAGCTTTCTTT
NA,TRBJ2-1,TRBV4-3,14,NA,CASSHDRRGNEQFF,TGCGCCAGCAGCCACGACAGGAGGGGCAATGAGCAGTTCTTC
NA,TRBJ1-1,TRBV28,14,NA,CASSFRGTKTEAFF,TGTGCCAGCAGTTTCCGGGGTACGAAGACTGAAGCTTTCTTT
many,TRBJ2-3,TRBV6-1,16,TRBD2,CASSEVGLASTDTQYF,TGTGCCAGCAGTGAAGTAGGACTAGCTAGCACAGATACGCAGTATTTT
few,TRBJ1-1,TRBV27,15,NA,CANSLGRGLNTEAFF,TGTGCCAACAGTCTCGGGAGGGGCTTGAACACTGAAGCTTTCTTT
many,TRBJ1-2,TRBV28,13,NA,CASSLSRKYGYTF,TGTGCCAGCAGTTTGTCCAGGAAATATGGCTACACCTTC
few,TRBJ1-3,TRBV15,16,NA,CATSREGQFAGNTIYF,TGTGCCACCAGCAGAGAAGGACAGTTTGCTGGAAACACCATATATTTT
many,TRBJ2-7,TRBV28,15,NA,CASSLSSYPALEQYF,TGTGCCAGCAGTTTATCCTCGTATCCTGCTTTGGAGCAGTACTTC
few,TRBJ2-5,TRBV28,16,NA,CASSSSLRQVAETQYF,TGTGCCAGCAGTTCATCACTCAGACAGGTCGCAGAGACCCAGTACTTC
few,TRBJ2-1,TRBV4-1,11,NA,CASSQDSEQFF,TGCGCCAGCAGCCAAGATTCGGAGCAGTTCTTC
NA,TRBJ1-5,TRBV15,15,NA,CATSRDLGAHQPQHF,TGTGCCACCAGCAGAGATCTGGGGGCCCATCAGCCCCAGCATTTT
few,TRBJ2-3,TRBV7-9,15,TRBD2,CASSLRGALVDTQYF,TGTGCCAGCAGCTTGCGGGGGGCTCTGGTAGATACGCAGTATTTT
many,TRBJ2-3,TRBV4-3,15,NA,CASSPDGGTTDTQYF,TGCGCCAGCAGCCCGGACGGGGGAACCACAGATACGCAGTATTTT
NA,TRBJ1-1,TRBV2,12,NA,CASTPGASEALF,TGTGCCAGCACCCCAGGGGCGAGTGAAGCTCTCTTT
few,TRBJ1-1,TRBV6-2/TRBV6-3,17,NA,CASSYSDPGEAWTEAFF,TGTGCCAGCAGTTACTCCGACCCGGGCGAGGCATGGACTGAAGCTTTCTTT
few,TRBJ1-2,TRBV28,11,NA,CASSGLYGYTF,TGTGCCAGCAGTGGCCTCTATGGCTACACCTTC
NA,TRBJ2-3,TRBV20-1,17,TRBD2,CSARDPPSGGARDTQYF,TGCAGTGCTAGAGATCCCCCTAGCGGGGGGGCGAGAGATACGCAGTATTTT
once,TRBJ2-1,TRBV9,19,NA,CASSVDPRQSEIIYNEQFF,TGTGCCAGCAGCGTAGACCCCCGACAGTCGGAGATAATCTACAATGAGCAGTTCTTC
NA,TRBJ2-7,TRBV19,13,NA,CATSAHLSYEQYF,TGTGCCACCTCGGCCCACCTCTCCTACGAGCAGTACTTC
many,TRBJ2-1,TRBV12-3/TRBV12-4,12,NA,CASFGPNDEQFF,TGTGCCAGCTTTGGACCGAACGATGAGCAGTTCTTC
many,TRBJ1-1,TRBV7-6,19,TRBD1,CASSLEARATGGMNTEAFF,TGTGCCAGCAGCTTAGAAGCTAGGGCGACAGGGGGGATGAACACTGAAGCTTTCTTT
NA,TRBJ2-3,TRBV10-3,15,NA,CAISEYDGSSDTQYF,TGTGCCATCAGTGAGTACGACGGGAGTTCAGATACGCAGTATTTT
NA,TRBJ2-6,TRBV27,16,TRBD2,CASTWGGSSGANVLTF,TGTGCCAGCACCTGGGGCGGGAGCTCTGGGGCCAACGTCCTGACTTTC
few,TRBJ1-2,TRBV5-4,17,TRBD1,CASSLRMRQGANYGYTF,TGTGCCAGCAGCTTGCGGATGAGGCAGGGGGCTAACTATGGCTACACCTTC
few,TRBJ2-5,TRBV7-9,13,NA,CASSFPTEETQYF,TGTGCCAGCAGCTTCCCGACGGAAGAGACCCAGTACTTC
once,TRBJ2-7,TRBV29-1,13,NA,CSAQGPYPYEQYF,TGCAGCGCGCAGGGCCCGTACCCCTACGAGCAGTACTTC
few,TRBJ1-1,TRBV6-2/TRBV6-3,15,NA,CASSYPRDRTGEAFF,TGTGCCAGCAGTTACCCCAGGGACCGAACAGGTGAAGCTTTCTTT